One sample yielded the 8 T cell receptor beta chains listed below, sequenced in a study of blood T cell repertoires in COVID-19. Only in-frame clones appear in the TCRdb table, and some are missing; sequencing was by immunoSEQ multiplex PCR. The sample holds more than 250,000 clones, 65% to 85% seen once. The specimen sequenced was peripheral blood. Receptors originate from a woman in her fifties or sixties with acute or convalescent COVID-19.

The chain carries TRBV15 and TRBJ2-5, with 7 bases lining up with TRBD1. The CDR3 has 16 residues. Per the germline V gene, CDR1 is LNHNV and CDR2 is YYDKDF (reference sequence). The ends lost 5 bases at V and 1 base at J; junction bases unmatched: 10. CDR3: CATSGRKGQTQETQYF. The CDR3 nucleotides read TGTGCCACCAGCGGAAGGAAGGGACAGACCCAAGAGACCCAGTACTTC.

The sample holds one count of this clone. The chain links TRBV11-1 to TRBJ1-2; D gene uncertain. V was shortened by 0 bases and J by 4 bases, with 15 bases between the two germline ends. The CDR3 has 16 residues. Germline V CDR1 and CDR2: SGHAT, FQDESV (reference sequence). The CDR3 DNA sequence: TGTGCCAGCAGCTTAGCATTAACACCCCGGAGCTATGGCTACACCTTC. Translating it yields CASSLALTPRSYGYTF. The whole variable domain, remainder taken from reference TRBV11-1 and TRBJ1-2, is EAEVAQSPRYKITEKSQAVAFWCDPISGHATLYWYRQILGQGPELLVQFQDESVVDDSQLPKDRFSAERLKGVDSTLKIQPAELGDSAMYLCASSLALTPRSYGYTFGSGTRLTVV.

This clone occurred a few times. This sequence joins TRBV19 and TRBJ2-3, with 7 bases lining up with TRBD1. The CDR3 is made up of 13 amino acids. The germline gives CDR1 LNHDA, CDR2 SQIVND (reference sequence). V dropped 8 bases and J dropped 2; count of bases not matched to a gene: 4. The CDR3 coding sequence is TGTGCCAGTGCACAGGGGCTCACAGATACGCAGTATTTT. Protein sequence: CASAQGLTDTQYF.

As concerns this clone: One end of the junction does not line up with germline, which may come from a read error. V usage is TRBV27 and J usage is TRBJ2-3, with TRBD2 identical over 13 bases. The CDR3 contains 16 residues. Germline CDR1 is MNHEY and CDR2 is SMNVEV (reference sequence). The CDR3 DNA reads as TGTGCCAGCAGGTTATCCGGGACTAGCGGGGCAGATACGCAGTATTTT. Translating gives CASRLSGTSGADTQYF.

This clone was counted only a few times. The chain joins TRBV2 to TRBJ1-5, with D perhaps TRBD1 (6 bases). Per the germline V gene, CDR1 is SNHLY and CDR2 is FYNNEI. V was shortened by 3 bases and J by 7 bases, with 13 bases between the two germline ends. The CDR3 has 14 residues. The CDR3 loop reads CASSDGQGSQPQHF. Written as DNA, the CDR3 is TGTGCCAGCAGTGATGGGCAGGGGAGCCAGCCCCAGCATTTT.

The chain links TRBV7-2 to TRBJ1-2, with TRBD1 identical over 9 bases. Per germline, CDR1 SGHTA and CDR2 FQGNSA. The CDR3 extends over 14 amino acids. V was clipped by 5 bases and J by 8 bases; unmatched bases: 9. CDR3 nucleotide sequence: TGTGCCAGCAGCGGGACAGGGCAGGCCTGGGGCTACACCTTC. This translates into CASSGTGQAWGYTF.

This sequence joins TRBV9 and TRBJ2-1; 8 bases map to TRBD1. The CDR3 has 15 amino acids. The V gene end was trimmed by 0 bases and the J gene end by 4 bases; junction bases not matched to a gene: 3. Germline V lookup: CDR1 SGDLS, CDR2 YYNGEE. The DNA of the CDR3 is TGTGCCAGCAGCGTAGGACAGGGGATATACAATGAGCAGTTCTTC. Its protein is CASSVGQGIYNEQFF.

This chain links TRBV5-5 with TRBJ2-1; 10 bases map to TRBD1. From germline, CDR1 is SGHKS and CDR2 YYEKEE (reference sequence). The J segment lost 9 bases and the V segment lost 2 bases, leaving 5 bases of the junction unmatched. The CDR3 has 14 residues. DNA of the CDR3: TGTGCCAGCAGCTTAGGGGGACAGGGGCGTGAGCAGTTCTTC. The encoded protein is CASSLGGQGREQFF.